Listed here are 7 T cell receptor beta chains from one sample, sequenced in a study of cytomegalovirus exposure and HLA in healthy donors. The PCR had 60 Vbeta and 13 Jbeta primers. Sequencing was performed with immunoSEQ multiplex PCR; in TCRdb, only in-frame clones are kept and a portion is missing. The table has approximately 97,000 clones, roughly 60% seen once; the top ten hold more than 4.5%. Sequences were obtained from PBMCs. The receptor source for this set is a human donor in good health.

The chain joins TRBV11-2 to TRBJ2-3; TRBD2 aligns across 7 bases. Germline CDR1 and CDR2: SGHAT and FQNNGV. CDR3 length: 17 residues. V was clipped by 0 bases and J by 2 bases; unmatched bases: 8. CDR3 DNA: TGTGCCAGCAGCTTAGATGGGGTCGCGGGGGTCACAGATACGCAGTATTTT. As protein: CASSLDGVAGVTDTQYF.

In its sample, this clone was seen a few times. This chain joins TRBV11-1 and TRBJ2-7, with D maybe TRBD1 (6 bases). CDR3 length: 12 amino acids. Germline-derived CDR1 and CDR2 are SGHAT and FQDESV (reference sequence). The ends were cut back, 5 bases at V and 4 bases at J, with 9 bases in the middle. For the CDR3, the DNA is TGTGCCAGCAGCACACAGGGTTACGAGCAGTACTTC. This gives the protein CASSTQGYEQYF.

The chain has TRBV10-2 and TRBJ2-2; 12 bases are a match to TRBD2. V was pared by 3 bases and J by 4 bases, with 6 bases of the junction left unmatched. Germline V lookup: CDR1 WSHSY, CDR2 SAAADI. The CDR3 length is 17 residues. In DNA, the CDR3 is TGCGCCAGCAGTGATCAGAGGACTAGCGGGACCACCGGGGAGCTGTTTTTT. It encodes CASSDQRTSGTTGELFF.

The V and J genes are TRBV28 and TRBJ1-5, with D maybe TRBD1 (5 bases). With 3 bases removed from V and 7 bases from J, the gap between germline ends came to 13 bases. Germline CDR1 MDHEN, CDR2 SYDVKM. The length of the CDR3 is 14 residues. CDR3 protein: CASSLVGGDQPQHF. CDR3 sequence (DNA): TGTGCCAGCAGTTTGGTCGGGGGTGACCAGCCCCAGCATTTT.

This clone was seen a single time. V usage is TRBV30 and J usage is TRBJ2-5; 13 bases map to TRBD2. The CDR3 totals 17 residues. Germline V gene data show CDR1 as GTSNPN and CDR2 as SVGIG (reference sequence). Unmatched junction bases numbered 9, after V lost 0 bases and J lost 5 bases. DNA for the CDR3: TGTGCCTGGAGTGTAGGACTAGCGGGAGCCTCGGGGGAGACCCAGTACTTC. Translating gives CAWSVGLAGASGETQYF.

The gene calls are TRBV10-2 and TRBJ2-2, with 11 nucleotides matching TRBD2. CDR3 length: 15 residues. With V trimmed by 6 bases and J by 3 bases, 3 bases remained unmatched. CDR1 and CDR2 from the germline V gene are WSHSY and SAAADI. The CDR3 DNA sequence: TGCGCCAGCAGCCCGGGACTAGCGGACACCGGGGAGCTGTTTTTT. Encoded protein: CASSPGLADTGELFF.

This chain uses TRBV30 with TRBJ2-2, with 8 nucleotides matching TRBD1. CDR1 GTSNPN and CDR2 SVGIG come from the germline V gene (reference sequence). The CDR3 runs to 15 residues. V lost 3 bases and J lost 6; bases outside the gene matches: 9. For the CDR3, the DNA is TGTGCCTGGAGATGGGCAGGGGGCCTTTCCGGGGAGCTGTTTTTT. Translated: CAWRWAGGLSGELFF. The whole variable domain, remainder taken from reference TRBV30 and TRBJ2-2, is SQTIHQWPATLVQPVGSPLSLECTVEGTSNPNLYWYRQAAGRGLQLLFYSVGIGQISSEVPQNLSASRPQDRQFILSSKKLLLSDSGFYLCAWRWAGGLSGELFFGEGSRLTVL.